Below, 4 T cell receptor beta chains from the same sample are listed, as sequenced in a study of cytomegalovirus exposure and HLA in healthy donors. Amplification used 60 Vbeta primers and 13 Jbeta primers. Assay: immunoSEQ multiplex PCR; the TCRdb copy retains only in-frame clones and omits some. The table records around 80,000 clones, about 9.5% of them present only once. Sequencing was carried out using PBMCs. The source of these receptors is a man aged 60 to 69 in good health and CMV-seropositive.

This sequence joins TRBV11-2 and TRBJ2-1, with TRBD2 identical over 7 bases. Looked up from germline, CDR1 is SGHAT and CDR2 is FQNNGV. V was clipped by 2 bases and J by 1 base; unmatched bases: 8. The CDR3 spans 17 residues. In nucleotides, the CDR3 is TGTGCCAGCAGCTTACGCGGGAGACCACATTCCTACAATGAGCAGTTCTTC. Its translation: CASSLRGRPHSYNEQFF.

This clone showed up just a few times. The gene calls are TRBV5-1 and TRBJ2-7, with TRBD2 matching 10 bases. This CDR3 contains 16 residues. Trimming cost V 0 bases and J 5 bases; bases outside gene matches: 8. CDR1 and CDR2 from the germline V gene are SGHRS and YFSETQ. CDR3 sequence reads: CASSLGSSGSPHEQYF. CDR3 DNA sequence: TGCGCCAGCAGCTTGGGATCTAGCGGGAGTCCTCACGAGCAGTACTTC.

This clone was detected a few times. The chain has TRBV2 and TRBJ1-1; D unresolved. Trimming pared 5 bases from V and 11 bases from J, leaving 15 bases between. CDR1 SNHLY and CDR2 FYNNEI come from the germline V gene. This CDR3 region has 12 residues. The CDR3 nucleotides are TGTGCCAGCAGTCAAGAAGCCCTACGGGCTTTCTTT. Amino acid sequence: CASSQEALRAFF.

This clone was observed a few times. This chain joins TRBV19 and TRBJ1-1; 9 bases agree with TRBD1. This CDR3 region has 13 residues. The germline V gene encodes CDR1 LNHDA and CDR2 SQIVND (reference sequence). V was pared by 7 bases and J by 4 bases, with 4 bases of the junction left unmatched. CDR3 nucleotide sequence: TGTGCCAGTACCTGGGACAGGGTCACTGAAGCTTTCTTT. This codes for CASTWDRVTEAFF.